This T cell receptor beta chain was retrieved from a study of T cells in Graves' hyperthyroidism and ophthalmopathy. V lost 3 bases to trimming and J lost 0 bases, with 17 bases between them. The CDR3 runs 17 residues. Germline lookup yields CDR1 KGHSH and CDR2 LQKENI. Amplified regions were TCR beta CDR3 sequences from RNA transcripts. The HTBI primer set drove a first-round RT-PCR of the TCR CDR3. MiXCR was run by TCRdb on the multiplex PCR reads, yielding one entry per CDR3 protein. The table has 400,000 to 500,000 distinct CDR3 sequences, roughly 15% seen once; the top ten hold less than 15%. This clonotype came up many times.

The chain combines TRBV18 with TRBJ1-2, with D tentatively TRBD1 (6 bases). The source of this sequence is a man younger than 30 with Graves' ophthalmopathy. The sequencing sample was made of blood. The CDR3 is CASSPQGPDKTNYGYTF. CDR3 DNA: TGTGCCAGCTCACCTCAGGGGCCCGATAAAACTAACTATGGCTACACCTTC.